This TCR beta chain was recovered during a study of blood T cell repertoires in COVID-19. Study-level background: COVID-19 samples collected from the United States, Italy and Spain covered acute and convalescent phases. From T cells, B-cell-depleted T cells, or PBMCs came the material, which was cDNA or gDNA.

The germline V and J ends were trimmed by 3 bases and 2 bases, with 15 bases remaining between them. The CDR3 loop spans 16 amino acids. Germline V gene lookup returns CDR1 MNHNS and CDR2 SASEGT. Methods used by the authors: By means of reference gene primer amplification, nucleated cell counts were estimated. Produced via immunoSEQ multiplex PCR; TCRdb's table is partial and in-frame only. The V and J calls and clone size were taken over from that table, and D and trimming were inferred from the DNA. The table includes roughly 150,000 clones, around 80% detected once. The receptor's source is a man in his 60s with acute or convalescent COVID-19. This chain links TRBV6-1 with TRBJ2-3; tentatively, D is TRBD2 (5 bases). Specimen: peripheral blood. The CDR3 loop reads CASSDRPGGYTDTQYF. Written as DNA, the CDR3 is TGTGCCAGCAGTGATCGGCCTGGCGGGTACACAGATACGCAGTATTTT.